What follows are 21 T cell receptor beta chains derived from one specimen sequenced in a study of T cell changes during pregnancy in multiple sclerosis. Repertoires were generated with immunoSEQ multiplex PCR, while TCRdb's copy carries only in-frame clones and drops some. The repertoire holds more than 35,000 clones, with about 94% as singletons. The sample was CD4+ T cells from peripheral blood mononuclear cells, taken in the second trimester of pregnancy. Every receptor here comes from a female donor with multiple sclerosis, enrolled in a pregnancy study.

This chain uses TRBV11-2 with TRBJ2-1, with TRBD1 identical over 9 bases. With V trimmed by 2 bases and J by 7 bases, 6 bases remained unmatched. CDR1 and CDR2 (germline): SGHAT, FQNNGV. The CDR3 is 15 residues long. The CDR3 loop is CASSLIPGQGNEQFF. The DNA for the CDR3 is TGTGCCAGCAGCTTAATACCGGGACAGGGAAATGAGCAGTTCTTC.

The rearrangement joins TRBV15 to TRBJ2-7; 10 bases fit TRBD1. Trimming took 1 base from V and 4 from J; bases not matched to a gene: 4. Germline assignment: CDR1 LNHNV and CDR2 YYDKDF (reference sequence). The CDR3 extends over 15 amino acids. As DNA, the CDR3 is TGTGCCACCAGCAGAGTTTGGGACAGGGGTTACGAGCAGTACTTC. This encodes CATSRVWDRGYEQYF.

The rearrangement uses TRBV6-1 and TRBJ1-4; TRBD1 matches 8 bases. This CDR3 is 15 amino acids long. The germline V gene has CDR1 MNHNS and CDR2 SASEGT. After removal of 4 bases from V and 8 bases from J, the junction contained 9 bases not matched to a gene. The CDR3, as DNA: TGTGCCAGCAGTGCCTTACAGGGGGATATCGAAAAACTGTTTTTT. Translation: CASSALQGDIEKLFF.

The chain is built from TRBV6-5 and TRBJ1-3, with 7 bases matching TRBD1. This CDR3 has 15 amino acids. Trimming at V came to 2 bases and at J to 2 bases, leaving 3 bases not matched to a gene. Germline CDR1 MNHEY, CDR2 SVGAGI. The CDR3 region is CASSYRGRPGNTIYF. The CDR3 DNA follows: TGTGCCAGCAGTTACAGGGGGCGCCCTGGAAACACCATATATTTT.

V and J are TRBV2 and TRBJ2-3; D not certain. Deletions cut 2 bases from V and 6 bases from J, with 15 bases between. The CDR3 has 15 amino acids. The V gene's germline CDR1 is SNHLY and CDR2 FYNNEI. CDR3 sequence reads: CASSENLPRWDTQYF. As DNA, the CDR3 is TGTGCCAGCAGTGAAAATCTTCCCCGGTGGGATACGCAGTATTTT.

The V gene is TRBV28, the J gene TRBJ1-2; 10 nucleotides align to TRBD1. CDR3 size: 17 residues. The ends lost 6 bases at V and 5 bases at J; junction bases unmatched: 15. Looked up from germline, CDR1 is MDHEN and CDR2 is SYDVKM. This CDR3 reads CASSPRGQGPWGYGYTF. The CDR3 DNA sequence: TGTGCCAGCAGCCCCAGGGGACAGGGGCCTTGGGGGTATGGCTACACCTTC.

This sequence joins TRBV14 and TRBJ2-1, with D uncertain. V was clipped by 1 base and J by 9 bases, with 4 bases between them. The CDR3 has 11 residues. The germline gives CDR1 SGHDN, CDR2 FVKESK. CDR3 in DNA: TGTGCCAGCAGCCAAGCCGTTGAGCAGTTCTTC. Protein: CASSQAVEQFF.

On this clone itself: Germline is not matched at one junction end, which may reflect a read error. The chain uses TRBV6-1 and TRBJ2-2; 9 bases align to TRBD2. In germline, CDR1 is MNHNS, CDR2 SASEGT. The CDR3 has 19 amino acids. CDR3 sequence reads: CASSEAGGRGTWDTGELFF. As DNA, the CDR3 is TGTGCCAGCAGCGAAGCGGGGGGAAGAGGGACGTGGGACACCGGGGAGCTGTTTTTT.

The chain recombines TRBV27 with TRBJ2-5; D perhaps matches TRBD1 (8 bases). This CDR3 comprises 14 residues. With 6 bases removed from V and 5 bases from J, the gap between germline ends came to 16 bases. Germline V CDR1 and CDR2: MNHEY, SMNVEV (reference sequence). CDR3 DNA sequence: TGTGCCAGCAGCCTCAGGGGGCGGGGGGAGACCCAGTACTTC. Encoded protein: CASSLRGRGETQYF.

The chain uses TRBV7-8 and TRBJ2-7, with 9 positions matching TRBD1. CDR1 and CDR2 from the germline V gene are SGHVS and FQNEAQ. J lost 3 bases, V lost 1 base, and 13 bases had no gene match. This CDR3 has 18 residues. CDR3 DNA: TGTGCCAGCAGCTTAGGGGTTAGTGTGTGGACAGGGGACTACGAGCAGTACTTC. Residues: CASSLGVSVWTGDYEQYF.

The V gene is TRBV29-1, the J gene TRBJ2-1; 7 bases are shared with TRBD1. Trimming took 1 base from V and 13 from J; bases not matched to a gene: 7. Germline V lookup: CDR1 SQVTM, CDR2 ANQGSEA. The CDR3 is 12 residues long. The DNA for the CDR3 is TGCAGCGTTGAAGTTACACAGGGGAAACAGTTCTTC. Its translation is CSVEVTQGKQFF.

This clone was counted only a few times. The V and J genes are TRBV28 and TRBJ2-5; D ambiguous. This CDR3 comprises 12 residues. From germline, CDR1 is MDHEN and CDR2 SYDVKM. V was clipped by 8 bases and J by 2 bases, with 9 bases between them. Here the CDR3 DNA reads TGTGCCAGCTGCGCCCCGCAAGAGACCCAGTACTTC. It is translated as CASCAPQETQYF.

V and J are TRBV7-8 and TRBJ2-3; possible D gene TRBD1, 5 bases. There are 17 residues in the CDR3. Looked up from germline, CDR1 is SGHVS and CDR2 is FQNEAQ. V shed 5 bases and J shed 2 bases, with 20 bases lying between them. The chain's CDR3 is CASSRRTGPQATDTQYF. In nucleotides, the CDR3 is TGTGCCAGCAGCCGTCGAACAGGCCCACAAGCCACAGATACGCAGTATTTT.

V usage is TRBV2 and J usage is TRBJ2-2; the match to TRBD1 covers 9 bases. Germline-derived CDR1 and CDR2 are SNHLY and FYNNEI. V shed 6 bases, J shed 6 bases, and the junction held 8 bases outside the gene matches. The CDR3 length is 15 residues. The CDR3, as DNA: TGTGCCAGCAGGGCCGACAGGGGGGTGGCCGGGGAGCTGTTTTTT. Translating it yields CASRADRGVAGELFF.

V is TRBV12-5 and J is TRBJ1-1; maybe TRBD1 (5 bases). Germline CDR1 is LGHNT and CDR2 is FRNRAP. The CDR3 runs 13 residues. Trimming left V 3 bases short and J 1 base short, with 6 bases between. The CDR3 region has the DNA TGTGCTAGTGGTTTAGGGGAGAACACTGAAGCTTTCTTT. The encoded protein is CASGLGENTEAFF.

This chain's CDR3 is CASSHDTSGGPYEQYF. DNA for the CDR3: TGCGCCAGCAGCCACGATACTAGCGGGGGCCCCTACGAGCAGTACTTC. This chain uses TRBV4-1 with TRBJ2-7, with 11 positions matching TRBD2. The CDR3 is 16 amino acids. Germline values: CDR1 MGHRA, CDR2 YSYEKL. With V trimmed by 3 bases and J by 2 bases, 6 bases remained unmatched.

The count of this clone is one. The chain combines TRBV7-2 with TRBJ1-5; TRBD1 matches at 8 bases. CDR1 is SGHTA, CDR2 FQGNSA, per germline. Trimming cost V 3 bases and J 4 bases; bases outside gene matches: 5. The CDR3 loop spans 15 amino acids. CDR3 residues: CASSFGQGGNQPQHF. CDR3 coding DNA: TGTGCCAGCAGCTTCGGACAGGGAGGGAATCAGCCCCAGCATTTT.

The chain joins TRBV7-6 to TRBJ1-1; D is unclear. Between the trimmed V and J ends, which lost 5 bases and 0 bases, there was a span of 10 bases. Germline V gives CDR1 SGHVS, CDR2 FNYEAQ. The CDR3 runs 14 residues. The CDR3 here is CASSPQIMNTEAFF. The CDR3 region has the DNA TGTGCCAGCAGCCCCCAGATAATGAACACTGAAGCTTTCTTT.

The V gene is TRBV28, the J gene TRBJ1-5, with D perhaps TRBD1 (6 bases). The CDR3 has 15 residues. With 2 bases removed from V and 10 bases from J, the gap between germline ends came to 18 bases. CDR1 is MDHEN and CDR2 is SYDVKM in the germline V gene. Here the CDR3 DNA reads TGTGCCAGCAGTTTAGAGACAGGCGTCGATAAACCCCAGCATTTT. Protein sequence: CASSLETGVDKPQHF.

The chain is built from TRBV18 and TRBJ2-2; 9 bases align to TRBD1. V trimming: 4 bases; J trimming: 1 base; junction bases outside the gene matches: 4. The germline gives CDR1 KGHSH, CDR2 LQKENI. This CDR3 has 16 amino acids. CDR3: CASSRRDRENTGELFF. For the CDR3, the DNA is TGTGCCAGCTCACGCCGGGACAGGGAGAACACCGGGGAGCTGTTTTTT.

This chain links TRBV4-2 with TRBJ2-5; no clear D gene. The CDR3 is made up of 13 amino acids. Trimming left V 0 bases short and J 1 base short, with 3 bases between. The V gene's germline CDR1 is LGHNA and CDR2 YNFKEQ. This CDR3 is CASSQDLQETQYF. As DNA, the CDR3 is TGTGCCAGCAGCCAAGACCTCCAAGAGACCCAGTACTTC.